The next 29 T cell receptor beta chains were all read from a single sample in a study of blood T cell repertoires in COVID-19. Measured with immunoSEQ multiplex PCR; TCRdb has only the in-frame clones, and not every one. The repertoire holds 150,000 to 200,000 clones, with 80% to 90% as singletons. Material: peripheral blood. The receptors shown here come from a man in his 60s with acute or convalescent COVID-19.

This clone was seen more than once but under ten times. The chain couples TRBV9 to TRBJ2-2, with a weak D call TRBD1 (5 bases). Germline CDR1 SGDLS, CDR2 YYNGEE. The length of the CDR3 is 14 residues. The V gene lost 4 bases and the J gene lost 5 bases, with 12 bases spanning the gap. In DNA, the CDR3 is TGTGCCAGCAGCTTCTTCTCAGGGACCGGGGAGCTGTTTTTT. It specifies CASSFFSGTGELFF.

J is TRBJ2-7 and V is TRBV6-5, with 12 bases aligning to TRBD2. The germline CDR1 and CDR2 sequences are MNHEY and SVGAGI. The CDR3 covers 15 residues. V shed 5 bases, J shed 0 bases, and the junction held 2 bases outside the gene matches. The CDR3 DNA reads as TGTGCCAGCAGTCCGGGACTAGCGGGCTCCTACGAGCAGTACTTC. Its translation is CASSPGLAGSYEQYF.

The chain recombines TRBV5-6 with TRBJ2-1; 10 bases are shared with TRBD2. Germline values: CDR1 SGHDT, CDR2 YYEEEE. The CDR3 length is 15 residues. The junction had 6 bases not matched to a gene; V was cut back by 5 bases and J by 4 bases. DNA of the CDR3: TGTGCCAGCAGGGAGGGACTAGCGTCGTACAATGAGCAGTTCTTC. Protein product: CASREGLASYNEQFF.

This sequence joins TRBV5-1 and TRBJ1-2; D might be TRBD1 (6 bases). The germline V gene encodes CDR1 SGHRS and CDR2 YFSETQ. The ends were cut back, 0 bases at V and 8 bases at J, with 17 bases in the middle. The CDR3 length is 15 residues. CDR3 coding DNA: TGCGCCAGCAGCTTGGAATGGGGGCGGAAGCGGGGCTACACCTTC. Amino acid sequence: CASSLEWGRKRGYTF.

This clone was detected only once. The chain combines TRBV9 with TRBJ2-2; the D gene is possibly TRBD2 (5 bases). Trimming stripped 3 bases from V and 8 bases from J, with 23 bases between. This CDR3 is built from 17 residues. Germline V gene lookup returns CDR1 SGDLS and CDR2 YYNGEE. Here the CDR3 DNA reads TGTGCCAGCAGCGGCGGAGAGGGAAGAGCAGTTCAGGGGGAGCTGTTTTTT. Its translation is CASSGGEGRAVQGELFF.

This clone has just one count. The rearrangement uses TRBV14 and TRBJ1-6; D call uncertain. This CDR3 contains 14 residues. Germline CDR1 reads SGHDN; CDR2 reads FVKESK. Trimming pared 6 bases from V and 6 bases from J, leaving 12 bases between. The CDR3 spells CASSQWRSNSPLHF. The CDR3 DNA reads TGTGCCAGCAGTCAGTGGCGGAGTAATTCACCCCTCCACTTT.

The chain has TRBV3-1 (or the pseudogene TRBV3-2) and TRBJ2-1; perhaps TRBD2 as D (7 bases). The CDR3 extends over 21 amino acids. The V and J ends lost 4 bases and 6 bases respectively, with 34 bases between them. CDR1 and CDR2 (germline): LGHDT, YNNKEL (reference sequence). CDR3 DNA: TGTGCCAGCAGCCCCGTCGAAGGGTCCACACAGGGCGGGAGTTACTCCAATGAGCAGTTCTTC. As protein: CASSPVEGSTQGGSYSNEQFF.

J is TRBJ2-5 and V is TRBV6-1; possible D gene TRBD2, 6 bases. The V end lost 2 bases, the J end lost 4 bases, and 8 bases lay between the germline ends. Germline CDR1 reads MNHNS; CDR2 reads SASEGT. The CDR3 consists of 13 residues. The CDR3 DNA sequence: TGTGCCAGCAGTGAACGGGGGACAGAGACCCAGTACTTC. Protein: CASSERGTETQYF.

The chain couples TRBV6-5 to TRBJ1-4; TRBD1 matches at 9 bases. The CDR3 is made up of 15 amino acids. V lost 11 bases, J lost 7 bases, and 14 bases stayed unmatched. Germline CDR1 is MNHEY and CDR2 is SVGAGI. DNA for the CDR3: TGTGCCTCCTCCGGGACAGGGACTTGGGGTGAAAAACTGTTTTTT. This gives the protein CASSGTGTWGEKLFF.

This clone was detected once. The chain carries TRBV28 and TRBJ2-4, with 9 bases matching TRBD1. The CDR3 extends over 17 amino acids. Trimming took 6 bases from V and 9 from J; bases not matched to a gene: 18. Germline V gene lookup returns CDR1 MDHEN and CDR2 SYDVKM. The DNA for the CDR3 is TGTGCCAGCAGCGTAGTAGTTGGCGGGACAGGGTATGGCATTCAGTACTTC. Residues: CASSVVVGGTGYGIQYF.

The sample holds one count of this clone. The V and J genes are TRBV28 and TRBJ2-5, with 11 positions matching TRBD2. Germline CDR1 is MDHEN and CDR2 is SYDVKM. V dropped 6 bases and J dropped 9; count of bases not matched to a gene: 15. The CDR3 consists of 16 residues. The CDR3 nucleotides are TGTGCCAGCAGCCACTTGGCTAGCGGGAGGTCATGGGCCCAGTACTTC. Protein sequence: CASSHLASGRSWAQYF.

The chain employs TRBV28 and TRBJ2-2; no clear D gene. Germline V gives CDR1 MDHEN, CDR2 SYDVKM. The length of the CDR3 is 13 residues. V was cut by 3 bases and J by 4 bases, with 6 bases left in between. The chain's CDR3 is CASSLTSTGELFF. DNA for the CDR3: TGTGCCAGCAGTTTGACAAGCACCGGGGAGCTGTTTTTT.

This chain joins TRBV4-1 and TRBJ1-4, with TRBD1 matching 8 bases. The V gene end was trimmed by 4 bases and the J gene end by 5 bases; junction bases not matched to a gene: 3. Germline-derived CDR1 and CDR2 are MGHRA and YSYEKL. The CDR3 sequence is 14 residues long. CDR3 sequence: CASSRTGPNEKLFF. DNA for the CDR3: TGCGCCAGCAGCCGGACAGGGCCCAATGAAAAACTGTTTTTT.

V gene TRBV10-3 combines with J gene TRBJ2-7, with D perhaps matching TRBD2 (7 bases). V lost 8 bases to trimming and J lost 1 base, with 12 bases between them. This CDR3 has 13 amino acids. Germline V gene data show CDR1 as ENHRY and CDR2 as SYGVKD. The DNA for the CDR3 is TGTGCCATCTGGGAGGGGGGATCCTACGAGCAGTACTTC. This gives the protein CAIWEGGSYEQYF.

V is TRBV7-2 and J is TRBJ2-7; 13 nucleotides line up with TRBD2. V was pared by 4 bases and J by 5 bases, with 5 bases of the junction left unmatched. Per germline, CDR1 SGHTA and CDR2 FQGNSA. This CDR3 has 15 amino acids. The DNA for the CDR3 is TGTGCCAGCAGCTCCTCCGGGACTAGCGGGAACGAGCAGTACTTC. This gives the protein CASSSSGTSGNEQYF.

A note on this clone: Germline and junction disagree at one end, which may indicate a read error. CDR3 sequence: CASSPETGLAKTGELFF. The CDR3 DNA is TGTGCCAGCAGCCCAGAGACGGGACTAGCGAAAACCGGGGAGCTGTTTTTT. The genes are TRBV4-2 and TRBJ2-2; 10 nucleotides agree with TRBD2. CDR1 is LGHNA, CDR2 YNFKEQ, per germline. This CDR3 is 17 amino acids long.

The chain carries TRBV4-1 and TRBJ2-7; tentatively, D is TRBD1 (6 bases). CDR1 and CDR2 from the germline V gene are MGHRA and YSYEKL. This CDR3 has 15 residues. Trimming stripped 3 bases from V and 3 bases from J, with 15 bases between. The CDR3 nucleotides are TGCGCCAGCAGCCAGACCGGGACATTAGGCTACGAGCAGTACTTC. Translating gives CASSQTGTLGYEQYF.

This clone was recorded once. In nucleotides, the CDR3 is TGTGCCAGCAGCCCCGGGACAGGGGATGAAAAACTGTTTTTT. It codes for CASSPGTGDEKLFF. The rearrangement links TRBV11-3 to TRBJ1-4; 10 nucleotides align to TRBD1. The junction had 3 bases not matched to a gene; V was cut back by 5 bases and J by 6 bases. This CDR3 has 14 amino acids. The germline V gene has CDR1 SGHNT and CDR2 YENEEA.

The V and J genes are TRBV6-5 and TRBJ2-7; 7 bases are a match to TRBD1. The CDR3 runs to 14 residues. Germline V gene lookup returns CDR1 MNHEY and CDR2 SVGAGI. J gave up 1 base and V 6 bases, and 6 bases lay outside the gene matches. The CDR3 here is CASSEHRGSYEQYF. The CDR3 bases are TGTGCCAGCAGCGAGCACAGGGGTTCCTACGAGCAGTACTTC.

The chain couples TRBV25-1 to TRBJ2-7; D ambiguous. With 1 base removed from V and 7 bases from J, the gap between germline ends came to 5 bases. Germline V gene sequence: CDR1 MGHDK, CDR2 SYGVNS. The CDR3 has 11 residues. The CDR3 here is CASSESGEQYF. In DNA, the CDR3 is TGTGCCAGCAGTGAATCGGGTGAGCAGTACTTC.

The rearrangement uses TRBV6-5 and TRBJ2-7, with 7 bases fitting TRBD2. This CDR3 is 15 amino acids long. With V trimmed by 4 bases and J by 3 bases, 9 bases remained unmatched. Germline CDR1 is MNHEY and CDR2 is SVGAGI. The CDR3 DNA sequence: TGTGCCAGCAGTTCCTGGACTAGAAGTTTCTACGAGCAGTACTTC. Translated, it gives CASSSWTRSFYEQYF.

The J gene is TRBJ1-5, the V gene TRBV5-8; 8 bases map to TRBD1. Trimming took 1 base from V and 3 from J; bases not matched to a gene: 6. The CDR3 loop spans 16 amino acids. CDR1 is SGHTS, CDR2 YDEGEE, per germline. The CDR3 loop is CASSLFGQGNNQPQHF. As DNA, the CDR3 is TGTGCCAGCAGCTTGTTCGGACAGGGCAACAATCAGCCCCAGCATTTT.

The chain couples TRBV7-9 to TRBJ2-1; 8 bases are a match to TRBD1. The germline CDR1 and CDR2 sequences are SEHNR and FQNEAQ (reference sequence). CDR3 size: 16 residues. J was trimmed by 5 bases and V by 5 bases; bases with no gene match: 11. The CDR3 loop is CASSLTGTGKHNEQFF. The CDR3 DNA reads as TGTGCCAGCAGCCTAACCGGGACAGGTAAACACAATGAGCAGTTCTTC.

CDR3 sequence reads: CASSLGLADSYEQYF. The CDR3 bases are TGCGCCAGCAGCCTGGGACTAGCGGACTCCTACGAGCAGTACTTC. This chain links TRBV5-1 with TRBJ2-7, with 11 bases that match TRBD2. The germline CDR1 and CDR2 sequences are SGHRS and YFSETQ. The V gene end was trimmed by 4 bases and the J gene end by 0 bases; junction bases not matched to a gene: 3. CDR3 length equals 15 residues. The whole variable domain, filled in from reference TRBV5-1 and TRBJ2-7, reads KAGVTQTPRYLIKTRGQQVTLSCSPISGHRSVSWYQQTPGQGLQFLFEYFSETQRNKGNFPGRFSGRQFSNSRSEMNVSTLELGDSALYLCASSLGLADSYEQYFGPGTRLTVT.

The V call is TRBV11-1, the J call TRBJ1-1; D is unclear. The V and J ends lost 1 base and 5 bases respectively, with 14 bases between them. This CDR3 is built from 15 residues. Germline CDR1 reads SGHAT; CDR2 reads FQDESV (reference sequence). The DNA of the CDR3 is TGTGCCAGCAGCTTAGGAGACGACCGGGAGACTGAAGCTTTCTTT. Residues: CASSLGDDRETEAFF.

The CDR3 DNA follows: TGTGCCAGCAGCTTAGATGTGTTAGCGGGAGGGCAATACGAGCAGTACTTC. Amino acids: CASSLDVLAGGQYEQYF. The chain recombines TRBV7-8 with TRBJ2-7; 11 nucleotides agree with TRBD2. The CDR3 extends over 17 amino acids. J gave up 4 bases and V 1 base, and 9 bases lay outside the gene matches. The germline gives CDR1 SGHVS, CDR2 FQNEAQ.

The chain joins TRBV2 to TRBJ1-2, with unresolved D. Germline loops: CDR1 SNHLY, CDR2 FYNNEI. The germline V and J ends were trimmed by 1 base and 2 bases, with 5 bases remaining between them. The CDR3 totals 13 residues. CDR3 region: CASSEDLNYGYTF. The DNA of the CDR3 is TGTGCCAGCAGTGAAGATCTCAACTATGGCTACACCTTC. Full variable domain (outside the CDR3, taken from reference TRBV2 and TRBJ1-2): EPEVTQTPSHQVTQMGQEVILRCVPISNHLYFYWYRQILGQKVEFLVSFYNNEISEKSEIFDDQFSVERPDGSNFTLKIRSTKLEDSAMYFCASSEDLNYGYTFGSGTRLTVV.

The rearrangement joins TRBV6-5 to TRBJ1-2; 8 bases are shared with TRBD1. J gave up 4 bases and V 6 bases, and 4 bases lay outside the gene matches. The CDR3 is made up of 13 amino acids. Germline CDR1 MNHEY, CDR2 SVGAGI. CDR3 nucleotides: TGTGCCAGCAGACCCACAGGGGGCTATGGCTACACCTTC. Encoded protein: CASRPTGGYGYTF.

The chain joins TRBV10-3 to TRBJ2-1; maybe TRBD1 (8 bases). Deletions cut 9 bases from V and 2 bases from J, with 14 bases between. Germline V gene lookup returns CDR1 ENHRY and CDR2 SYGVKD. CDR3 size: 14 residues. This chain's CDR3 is CAIRTGGAYNEQFF. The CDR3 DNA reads TGTGCCATTAGAACAGGGGGGGCCTACAATGAGCAGTTCTTC.